The 5 T cell receptor beta chains listed next were all sequenced from one sample in a study of T cell repertoires in cytomegalovirus infection. Their specific antigens are unknown. TCRdb reanalysed the reads using MiXCR and keeps one entry per CDR3 protein. The sample includes some 940,000 distinct CDR3 sequences, around 31% of them seen just once. The source was cultured CD8+ T cells from PBMCs, collected from culture after CMV antigen stimulation. These receptors all stem from a human donor in good health (CMV status not recorded). Some clones in this sample may be carry-over from other donors' samples.

The J gene is TRBJ1-1, the V gene TRBV12-3 or TRBV12-4; D not resolved. CDR3 length: 14 residues. The V end lost 6 bases, the J end lost 3 bases, and 14 bases lay between the germline ends. CDR3: CASSYVLVDTEAFF. The DNA of the CDR3 is TGTGCCAGCAGCTACGTTTTGGTGGACACTGAAGCTTTCTTT.

The chain links TRBV15 to TRBJ2-7; no clear D gene. Germline V CDR1 and CDR2: LNHNV, YYDKDF (reference sequence). V shed 0 bases and J shed 0 bases, with 12 bases lying between them. The CDR3 has 16 residues. The CDR3 loop reads CATSRDPTMSSYEQYF. Here the CDR3 DNA reads TGTGCCACCAGCAGAGATCCCACGATGAGCTCCTACGAGCAGTACTTC.

This clonotype has a count of ten or more. The rearrangement links TRBV7-2 to TRBJ2-1, with D possibly matching TRBD1 (6 bases). V gave up 7 bases and J gave up 3 bases, with 16 bases separating them. Looked up from germline, CDR1 is SGHTA and CDR2 is FQGNSA. This CDR3 has 15 amino acids. CDR3 in amino acids: CASTSEDRYYNEQFF. CDR3 in DNA: TGTGCCAGCACCTCCGAGGACAGATACTACAATGAGCAGTTCTTC.

About this clonotype itself: The junction differs from germline at one of its ends, possibly a read error. The chain carries TRBV27 and TRBJ1-1, with D hard to call. The CDR3 totals 13 residues. Per the germline V gene, CDR1 is MNHEY and CDR2 is SMNVEV (reference sequence). The CDR3 coding sequence is TGTGCCAGCAGTTTAACCCTTCTTGGTGAAGTTTTCTTT. This encodes CASSLTLLGEVFF.

The chain combines TRBV7-9 with TRBJ2-4, with D possibly being TRBD2 (5 bases). The CDR3 covers 15 residues. Trimming took off 7 bases at V and 6 bases at J, with 19 bases between the two ends. The germline gives CDR1 SEHNR, CDR2 FQNEAQ (reference sequence). This CDR3 reads CASTPSGERTNIQYF. Here the CDR3 DNA reads TGTGCCAGCACCCCTAGTGGGGAGCGGACAAACATTCAGTACTTC.